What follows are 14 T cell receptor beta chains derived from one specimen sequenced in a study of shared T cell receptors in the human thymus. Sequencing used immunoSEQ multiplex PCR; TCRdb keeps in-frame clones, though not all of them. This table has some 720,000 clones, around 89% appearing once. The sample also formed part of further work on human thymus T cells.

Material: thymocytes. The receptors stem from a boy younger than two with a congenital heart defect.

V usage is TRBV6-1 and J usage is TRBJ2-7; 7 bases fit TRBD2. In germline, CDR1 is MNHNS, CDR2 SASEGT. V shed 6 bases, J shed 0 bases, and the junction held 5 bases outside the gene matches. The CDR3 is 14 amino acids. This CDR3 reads CASRSGGGSYEQYF. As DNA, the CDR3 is TGTGCCAGCAGAAGTGGCGGGGGCTCCTACGAGCAGTACTTC.

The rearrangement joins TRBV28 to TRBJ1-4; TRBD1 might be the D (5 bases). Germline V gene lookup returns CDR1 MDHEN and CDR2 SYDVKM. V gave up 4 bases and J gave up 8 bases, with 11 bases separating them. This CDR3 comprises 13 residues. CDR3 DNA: TGTGCCAGCAGTTGGGGGGTGGGAGAAAAACTGTTTTTT. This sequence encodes CASSWGVGEKLFF.

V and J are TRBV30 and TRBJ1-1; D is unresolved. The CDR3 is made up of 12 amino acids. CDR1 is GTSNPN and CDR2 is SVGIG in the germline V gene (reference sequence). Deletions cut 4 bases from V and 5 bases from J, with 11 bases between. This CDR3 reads CAWTKSGTEAFF. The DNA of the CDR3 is TGTGCCTGGACCAAGTCCGGGACTGAAGCTTTCTTT.

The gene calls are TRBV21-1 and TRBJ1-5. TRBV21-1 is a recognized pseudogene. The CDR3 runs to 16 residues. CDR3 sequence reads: CASSGRRGIGNQPQHF. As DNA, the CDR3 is TGTGCCAGCAGCGGCAGGAGGGGCATAGGCAATCAGCCCCAGCATTTT.

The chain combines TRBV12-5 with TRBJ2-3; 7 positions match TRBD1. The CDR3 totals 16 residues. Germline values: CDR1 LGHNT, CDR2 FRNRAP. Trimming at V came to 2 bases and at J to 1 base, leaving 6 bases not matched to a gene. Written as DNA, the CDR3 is TGTGCTAGTGGTTTGACCAGACAGGGACGCACAGATACGCAGTATTTT. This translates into CASGLTRQGRTDTQYF.

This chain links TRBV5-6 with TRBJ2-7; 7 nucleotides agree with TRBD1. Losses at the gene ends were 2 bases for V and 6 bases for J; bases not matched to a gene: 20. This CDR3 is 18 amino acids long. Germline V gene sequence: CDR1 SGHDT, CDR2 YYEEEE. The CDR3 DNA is TGTGCCAGCAGCTTCAACTTGGTTTTGGTGTCAGGGGGAAGCGAGCAGTACTTC. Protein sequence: CASSFNLVLVSGGSEQYF.

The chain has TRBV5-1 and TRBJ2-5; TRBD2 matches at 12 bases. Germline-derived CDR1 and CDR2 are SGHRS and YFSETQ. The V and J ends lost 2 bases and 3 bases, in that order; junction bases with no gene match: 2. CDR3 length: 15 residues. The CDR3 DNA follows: TGCGCCAGCAGCTTTCCTAGCGGGAGGGAAGAGACCCAGTACTTC. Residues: CASSFPSGREETQYF. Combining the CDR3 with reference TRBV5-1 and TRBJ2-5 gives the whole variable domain KAGVTQTPRYLIKTRGQQVTLSCSPISGHRSVSWYQQTPGQGLQFLFEYFSETQRNKGNFPGRFSGRQFSNSRSEMNVSTLELGDSALYLCASSFPSGREETQYFGPGTRLLVL.

CDR3 sequence reads: CASSLPGQGDTGELFF. CDR3 nucleotides: TGTGCCAGCAGCTTACCGGGACAGGGAGACACCGGGGAGCTGTTTTTT. The chain links TRBV7-3 to TRBJ2-2; the match to TRBD1 covers 9 bases. J was trimmed by 3 bases and V by 2 bases; bases with no gene match: 4. This CDR3 has 16 amino acids. CDR1 is SGHTA and CDR2 is FQGTGA in the germline V gene.

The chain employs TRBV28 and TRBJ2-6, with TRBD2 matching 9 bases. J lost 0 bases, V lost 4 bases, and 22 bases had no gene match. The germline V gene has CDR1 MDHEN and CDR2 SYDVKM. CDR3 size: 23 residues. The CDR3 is CASSSGTSSSLWGSSSGANVLTF. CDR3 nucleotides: TGTGCCAGCAGTTCCGGGACTAGCAGTTCCCTTTGGGGGAGTAGCTCTGGGGCCAACGTCCTGACTTTC.

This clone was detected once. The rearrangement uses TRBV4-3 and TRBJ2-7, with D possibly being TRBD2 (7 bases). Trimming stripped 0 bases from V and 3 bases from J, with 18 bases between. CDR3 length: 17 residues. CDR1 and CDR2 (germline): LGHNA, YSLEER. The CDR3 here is CASSQEGPGGAYYEQYF. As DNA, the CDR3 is TGCGCCAGCAGCCAAGAAGGTCCTGGGGGGGCCTACTACGAGCAGTACTTC.

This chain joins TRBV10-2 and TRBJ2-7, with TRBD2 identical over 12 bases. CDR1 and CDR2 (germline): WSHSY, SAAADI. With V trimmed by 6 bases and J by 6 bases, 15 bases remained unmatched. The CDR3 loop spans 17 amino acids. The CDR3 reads CASSQPLAGGPYVEQYF. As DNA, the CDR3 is TGCGCCAGCAGCCAACCACTAGCGGGAGGACCCTACGTCGAGCAGTACTTC.

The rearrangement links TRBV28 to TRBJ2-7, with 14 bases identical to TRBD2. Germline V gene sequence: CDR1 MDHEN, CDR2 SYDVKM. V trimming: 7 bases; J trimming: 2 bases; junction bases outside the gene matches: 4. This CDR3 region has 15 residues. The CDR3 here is CASNEGLAGAYEQYF. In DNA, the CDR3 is TGTGCCAGCAACGAGGGACTAGCGGGAGCCTACGAGCAGTACTTC.

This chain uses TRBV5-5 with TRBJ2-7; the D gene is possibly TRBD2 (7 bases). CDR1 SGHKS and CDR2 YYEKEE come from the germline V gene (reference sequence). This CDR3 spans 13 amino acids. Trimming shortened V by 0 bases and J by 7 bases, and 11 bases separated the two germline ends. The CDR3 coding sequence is TGTGCCAGCAGCTTGGAAAGGGGGGGAGAGCAGTACTTC. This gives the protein CASSLERGGEQYF.

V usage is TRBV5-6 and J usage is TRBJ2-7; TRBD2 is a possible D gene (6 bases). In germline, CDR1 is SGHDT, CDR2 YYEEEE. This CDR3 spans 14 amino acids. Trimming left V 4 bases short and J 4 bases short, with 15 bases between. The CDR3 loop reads CASSPTRALYEQYF. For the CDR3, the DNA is TGTGCCAGCAGCCCGACTAGGGCCCTTTACGAGCAGTACTTC.